This T cell receptor (beta chain) was obtained from a study of T cells in Graves' hyperthyroidism and ophthalmopathy. PBMCs came from about 10 ml fresh peripheral blood. Study outcomes and limitations: Researchers found most expanded thyroid clonotypes above 0.001 in blood as well. Classification by a 13 V-J model distinguished ophthalmopathy from stable hyperthyroidism.

Amplification targeted TCR beta CDR3 regions from RNA transcripts. HTBI primers were the set used in a first-round RT-PCR of the TCR CDR3. From the multiplex PCR reads, TCRdb called clonotypes with MiXCR, one entry per CDR3 protein. Of 350,000 to 400,000 distinct CDR3 sequences listed, 15% to 20% are singletons. V lost 0 bases, J lost 11 bases, and 25 bases lay in between. Germline V gene sequence: CDR1 SGHAT, CDR2 FQNNGV. The CDR3 has 17 amino acids. At least ten counts were recorded for this clonotype. Its antigen is not known. V gene TRBV11-2 combines with J gene TRBJ1-1; D possibly corresponds to TRBD1 (6 bases). What was sequenced was blood. The sequence was obtained from a woman aged 18-30 years with Graves' hyperthyroidism. The CDR3 DNA follows: TGTGCCAGCAGCTTAGATCCCAGGGGCAGGGGCGCCCAAAAGGCTTTCTTT. This codes for CASSLDPRGRGAQKAFF.